The 9 T cell receptor beta chains below were found in one sample sequenced in a study of a mutant IDH1 vaccine in newly diagnosed glioma. Time point noted: baseline, week 1 (first vaccination visit). Treatment noted: pre-vaccination baseline after standard-of-care therapy. Only in-frame clones appear in the TCRdb table, and some are missing; sequencing was by immunoSEQ multiplex PCR. Of 70,000 or so clones listed, about 86% were seen once; the top ten hold roughly 4.4%. The sample here was peripheral blood mononuclear cells (PBMCs), taken from a glioma patient treated with radiotherapy, temozolomide or both. The receptors stem from a woman between 18 and 29 years old with glioma. Some clones in this sample may be carry-over from other donors' samples.

The chain uses TRBV5-1 and TRBJ2-2; 9 bases agree with TRBD1. Germline CDR1 and CDR2: SGHRS and YFSETQ. The trim removed 4 bases at V and 6 bases at J, leaving 7 bases unmatched. This CDR3 comprises 15 residues. CDR3: CASSLRTGDAGELFF. The CDR3 nucleotides read TGCGCCAGCAGCCTAAGGACAGGGGACGCCGGGGAGCTGTTTTTT.

The chain joins TRBV10-3 to TRBJ2-2, with D perhaps TRBD1 (5 bases). Germline CDR1 ENHRY, CDR2 SYGVKD. V lost 10 bases, J lost 5 bases, and 8 bases lay in between. There are 11 residues in the CDR3. CDR3 bases: TGTGCCAGCAGGGAAACCGGGGAGCTGTTTTTT. The encoded protein is CASRETGELFF.

The chain has TRBV5-1 and TRBJ2-7, with 12 bases identical to TRBD2. Germline loops: CDR1 SGHRS, CDR2 YFSETQ. The CDR3 has 14 residues. J lost 4 bases, V lost 4 bases, and 3 bases had no gene match. This CDR3 is CASSGLAGWYEQYF. The CDR3 DNA sequence: TGCGCCAGCAGCGGACTAGCGGGGTGGTACGAGCAGTACTTC.

The CDR3 sequence is CASRSPGLAFYEQYF. For the CDR3, the DNA is TGTGCCAGCAGGAGCCCGGGACTAGCGTTCTACGAGCAGTACTTC. This chain uses TRBV2 with TRBJ2-7; 10 bases are shared with TRBD2. Germline assignment: CDR1 SNHLY and CDR2 FYNNEI. Trimming at V came to 6 bases and at J to 3 bases, leaving 8 bases not matched to a gene. This CDR3 contains 15 residues.

V usage is TRBV21-1 and J usage is TRBJ1-3. TRBV21-1 is termed a pseudogene. This CDR3 contains 16 residues. DNA for the CDR3: TGTGCCAGCAGTCCCCCCCTACAACACGCACGAAACACCATATATTTT. It specifies CASSPPLQHARNTIYF.

The CDR3 is CAISEGNTEAFF. Written as DNA, the CDR3 is TGTGCCATCAGTGAGGGTAACACTGAAGCTTTCTTT. The rearrangement links TRBV10-3 to TRBJ1-1; D is undetermined. CDR1 is ENHRY, CDR2 SYGVKD, per germline. V lost 2 bases, J lost 2 bases, and 3 bases lay in between. CDR3 length: 12 residues.

This chain uses TRBV7-9 with TRBJ1-2; a weak D match, TRBD1 (5 bases). V shed 2 bases and J shed 6 bases, with 13 bases lying between them. The CDR3 has 14 residues. The germline V gene has CDR1 SEHNR and CDR2 FQNEAQ (reference sequence). This chain's CDR3 is CASSLLAGMDGYTF. For the CDR3, the DNA is TGTGCCAGCAGCTTACTCGCAGGGATGGATGGCTACACCTTC. Full variable domain (remainder filled in from reference TRBV7-9 and TRBJ1-2): DTGVSQNPRHKITKRGQNVTFRCDPISEHNRLYWYRQTLGQGPEFLTYFQNEAQLEKSRLLSDRFSAERPKGSFSTLEIQRTEQGDSAMYLCASSLLAGMDGYTFGSGTRLTVV.

The sample holds one count of this clone. V and J are TRBV6-6 and TRBJ1-2; 9 bases align to TRBD1. Germline V gene data show CDR1 as MNHNY and CDR2 as SVGAGI (reference sequence). This CDR3 spans 16 amino acids. Trimming cost V 8 bases and J 6 bases; bases outside gene matches: 16. The DNA of the CDR3 is TGTGCCAGCCTAGGGACAGGGCAGCCTCAGAGCCATGGCTACACCTTC. Translation: CASLGTGQPQSHGYTF.

The rearrangement links TRBV6-5 to TRBJ2-2; no clear D gene. Per the germline V gene, CDR1 is MNHEY and CDR2 is SVGAGI. The CDR3 consists of 14 residues. Trimming removed 1 base at V and 1 base at J, with 4 bases between. Here the CDR3 DNA reads TGTGCCAGCAGTTACTTCGGGAACACCGGGGAGCTGTTTTTT. It translates to CASSYFGNTGELFF.